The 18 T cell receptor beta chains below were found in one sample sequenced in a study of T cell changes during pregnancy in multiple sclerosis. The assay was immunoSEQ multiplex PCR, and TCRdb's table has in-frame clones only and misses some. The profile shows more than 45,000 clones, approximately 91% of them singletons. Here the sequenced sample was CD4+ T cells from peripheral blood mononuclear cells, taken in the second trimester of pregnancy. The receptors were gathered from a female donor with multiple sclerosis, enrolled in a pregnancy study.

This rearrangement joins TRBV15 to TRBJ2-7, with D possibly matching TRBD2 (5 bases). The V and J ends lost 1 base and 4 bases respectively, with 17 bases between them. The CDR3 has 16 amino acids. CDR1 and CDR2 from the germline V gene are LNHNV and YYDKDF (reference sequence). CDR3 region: CATSRARVGITYEQYF. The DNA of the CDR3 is TGTGCCACCAGCAGAGCGAGGGTAGGGATAACGTACGAGCAGTACTTC. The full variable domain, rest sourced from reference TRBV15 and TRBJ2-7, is DAMVIQNPRYQVTQFGKPVTLSCSQTLNHNVMYWYQQKSSQAPKLLFHYYDKDFNNEADTPDNFQSRRPNTSFCFLDIRSPGLGDTAMYLCATSRARVGITYEQYFGPGTRLTVT.

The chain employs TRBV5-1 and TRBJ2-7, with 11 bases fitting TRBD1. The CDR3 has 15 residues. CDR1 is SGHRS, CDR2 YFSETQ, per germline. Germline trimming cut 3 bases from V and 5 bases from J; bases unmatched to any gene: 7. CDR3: CASSSGQGAVDEQYF. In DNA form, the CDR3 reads TGCGCCAGCAGCTCCGGACAGGGGGCGGTCGACGAGCAGTACTTC.

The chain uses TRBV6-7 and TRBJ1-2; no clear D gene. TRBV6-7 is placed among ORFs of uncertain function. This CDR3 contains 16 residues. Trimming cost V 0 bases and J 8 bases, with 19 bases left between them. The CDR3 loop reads CASSYSSRRLYRGYTF. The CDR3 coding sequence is TGTGCCAGCAGTTACTCGAGTCGACGACTATATCGCGGCTACACCTTC.

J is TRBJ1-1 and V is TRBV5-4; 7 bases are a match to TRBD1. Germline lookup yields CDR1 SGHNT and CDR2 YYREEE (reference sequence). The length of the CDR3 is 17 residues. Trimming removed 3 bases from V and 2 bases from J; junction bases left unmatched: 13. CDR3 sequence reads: CASSYSLTGTVNTEAFF. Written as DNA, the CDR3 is TGTGCCAGCAGCTATTCACTCACCGGGACAGTCAACACTGAAGCTTTCTTT.

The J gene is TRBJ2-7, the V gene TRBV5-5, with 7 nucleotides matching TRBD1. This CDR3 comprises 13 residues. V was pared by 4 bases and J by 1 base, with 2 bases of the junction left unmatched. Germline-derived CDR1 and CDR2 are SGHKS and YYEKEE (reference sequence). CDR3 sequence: CASSPTGSYEQYF. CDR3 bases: TGTGCCAGCAGCCCGACAGGGTCCTACGAGCAGTACTTC.

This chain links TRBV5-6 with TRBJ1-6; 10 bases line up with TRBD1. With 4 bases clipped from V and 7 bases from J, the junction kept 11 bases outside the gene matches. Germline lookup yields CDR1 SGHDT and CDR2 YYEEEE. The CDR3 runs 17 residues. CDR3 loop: CASSPIRDRGWNSPLHF. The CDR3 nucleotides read TGTGCCAGCAGCCCGATCCGGGACAGGGGTTGGAATTCACCCCTCCACTTT. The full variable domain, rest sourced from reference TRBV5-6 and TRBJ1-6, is DAGVTQSPTHLIKTRGQQVTLRCSPKSGHDTVSWYQQALGQGPQFIFQYYEEEERQRGNFPDRFSGHQFPNYSSELNVNALLLGDSALYLCASSPIRDRGWNSPLHFGNGTRLTVT.

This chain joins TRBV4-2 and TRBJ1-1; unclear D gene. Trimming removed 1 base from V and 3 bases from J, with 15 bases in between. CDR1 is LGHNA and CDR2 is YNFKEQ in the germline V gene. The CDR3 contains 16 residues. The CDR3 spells CASSQARKGVHTEAFF. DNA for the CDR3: TGTGCCAGCAGCCAAGCCCGAAAGGGAGTTCACACTGAAGCTTTCTTT.

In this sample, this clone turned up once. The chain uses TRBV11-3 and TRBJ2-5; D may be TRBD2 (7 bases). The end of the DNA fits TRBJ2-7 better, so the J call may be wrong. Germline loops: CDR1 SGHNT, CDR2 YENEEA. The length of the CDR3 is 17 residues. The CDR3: CASPFGQAGAGRYEQYF. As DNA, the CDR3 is TGTGCCAGCCCGTTTGGGCAGGCGGGGGCCGGCCGCTACGAGCAGTACTTC.

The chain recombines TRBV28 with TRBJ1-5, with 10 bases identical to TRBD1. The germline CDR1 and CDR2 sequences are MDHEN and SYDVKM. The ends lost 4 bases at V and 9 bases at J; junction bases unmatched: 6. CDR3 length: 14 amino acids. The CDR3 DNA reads TGTGCCAGCAGTTATAGACAGGGGGCAAGGCCCCAGCATTTT. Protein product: CASSYRQGARPQHF. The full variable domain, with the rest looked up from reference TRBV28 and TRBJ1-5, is DVKVTQSSRYLVKRTGEKVFLECVQDMDHENMFWYRQDPGLGLRLIYFSYDVKMKEKGDIPEGYSVSREKKERFSLILESASTNQTSMYLCASSYRQGARPQHFGDGTRLSIL.

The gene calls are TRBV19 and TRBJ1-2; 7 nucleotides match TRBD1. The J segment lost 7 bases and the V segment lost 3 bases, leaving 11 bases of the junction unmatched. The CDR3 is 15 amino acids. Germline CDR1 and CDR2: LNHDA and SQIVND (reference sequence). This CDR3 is CASSIDRDPAFGYTF. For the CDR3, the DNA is TGTGCCAGTAGTATCGACAGGGACCCGGCTTTTGGCTACACCTTC.

The DNA for the CDR3 is TGTGCCAGCAGCTTAGCCCAGATGAACACTGAAGCTTTCTTT. Translation gives CASSLAQMNTEAFF. The V and J genes are TRBV11-2 and TRBJ1-1; D is ambiguous. The CDR3 has 14 amino acids. Germline CDR1 and CDR2: SGHAT and FQNNGV. Trimming took 1 base from V and 0 from J, leaving 6 bases between them.

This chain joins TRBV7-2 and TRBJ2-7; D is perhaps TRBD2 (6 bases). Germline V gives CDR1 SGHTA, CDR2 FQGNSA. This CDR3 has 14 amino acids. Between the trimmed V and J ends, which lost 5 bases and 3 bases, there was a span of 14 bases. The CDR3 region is CASSPGVVGYEQYF. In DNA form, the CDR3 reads TGTGCCAGCAGCCCGGGGGTGGTTGGCTACGAGCAGTACTTC.

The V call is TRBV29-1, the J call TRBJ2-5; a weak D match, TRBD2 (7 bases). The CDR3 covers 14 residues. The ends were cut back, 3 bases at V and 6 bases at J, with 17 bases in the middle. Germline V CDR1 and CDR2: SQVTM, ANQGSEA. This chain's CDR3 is CSVDGGTPAKTQYF. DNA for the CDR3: TGCAGCGTTGACGGGGGGACACCCGCCAAGACCCAGTACTTC.

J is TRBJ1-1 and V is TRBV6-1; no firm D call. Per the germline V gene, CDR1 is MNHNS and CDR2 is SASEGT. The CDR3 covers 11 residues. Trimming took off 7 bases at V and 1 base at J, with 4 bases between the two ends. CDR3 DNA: TGTGCCAGCAATCGGAACACTGAAGCTTTCTTT. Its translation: CASNRNTEAFF.

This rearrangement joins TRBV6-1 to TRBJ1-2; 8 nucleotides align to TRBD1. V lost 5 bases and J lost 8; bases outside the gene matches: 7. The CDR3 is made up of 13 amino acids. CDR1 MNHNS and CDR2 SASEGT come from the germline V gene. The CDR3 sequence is CASSLDRAQGYTF. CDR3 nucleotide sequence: TGTGCCAGCAGTCTGGACAGGGCCCAAGGCTACACCTTC.

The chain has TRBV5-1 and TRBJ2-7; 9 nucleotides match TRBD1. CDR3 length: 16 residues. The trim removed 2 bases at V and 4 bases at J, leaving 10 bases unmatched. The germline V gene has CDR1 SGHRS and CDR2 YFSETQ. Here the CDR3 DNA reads TGCGCCAGCAGCTTAATAAACCGGGACAGGGAATACGAGCAGTACTTC. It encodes CASSLINRDREYEQYF.

CDR3 coding DNA: TGCGCCAGCAGCTTGTTTCCCTCAGAGAACACCGGGGAGCTGTTTTTT. Protein sequence: CASSLFPSENTGELFF. V is TRBV5-1 and J is TRBJ2-2; D remains unclear. Per germline, CDR1 SGHRS and CDR2 YFSETQ. The CDR3 has 16 amino acids. V lost 1 base and J 1 base, leaving 11 bases between the germline ends.

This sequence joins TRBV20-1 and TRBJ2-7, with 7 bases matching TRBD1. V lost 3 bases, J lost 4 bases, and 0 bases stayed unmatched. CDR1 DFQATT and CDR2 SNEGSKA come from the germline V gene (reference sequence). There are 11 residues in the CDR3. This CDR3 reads CSARTGYEQYF. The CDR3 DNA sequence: TGCAGTGCTAGGACAGGGTACGAGCAGTACTTC.